Presented here are 13 T cell receptor beta chains from one specimen sequenced in a study of cytomegalovirus exposure and HLA in healthy donors. The data were produced by immunoSEQ multiplex PCR, yet TCRdb's version contains in-frame clones alone and is incomplete. The repertoire has some 130,000 clones, approximately 89% of them found once; the top ten carry roughly 1.2%. What was sequenced was PBMCs. These TCRs come from a woman aged 18-35 years in good health and CMV-seronegative.

The chain couples TRBV5-4 to TRBJ1-2; 8 nucleotides agree with TRBD1. CDR3 size: 14 residues. Germline CDR1 is SGHNT and CDR2 is YYREEE (reference sequence). The ends lost 4 bases at V and 2 bases at J; junction bases unmatched: 4. The CDR3 region has the DNA TGTGCCAGCAGCGCCGGGGACAGGAACTATGGCTACACCTTC. It encodes CASSAGDRNYGYTF.

V and J are TRBV7-9 and TRBJ2-7, with TRBD1 identical over 12 bases. Germline loops: CDR1 SEHNR, CDR2 FQNEAQ (reference sequence). This CDR3 contains 19 residues. V gave up 6 bases and J gave up 3 bases; unmatched junction bases: 18. For the CDR3, the DNA is TGTGCCAGCAGGTACCTAGCCCCCGGGACAGGGGGCGAAGGCTACGAGCAGTACTTC. Protein sequence: CASRYLAPGTGGEGYEQYF.

This chain connects TRBV11-3 to TRBJ2-3; TRBD1 is a possible D gene (6 bases). Trimming cost V 4 bases and J 5 bases, with 10 bases left between them. CDR3 size: 13 residues. Germline lookup yields CDR1 SGHNT and CDR2 YENEEA. CDR3 sequence (DNA): TGTGCCAGCAGCTCGCAAGGGGGAGATACGCAGTATTTT. It encodes CASSSQGGDTQYF.

J is TRBJ2-7 and V is TRBV28; TRBD1 aligns across 11 bases. Germline V lookup: CDR1 MDHEN, CDR2 SYDVKM. This CDR3 region has 16 residues. The trim removed 1 base at V and 4 bases at J, leaving 6 bases unmatched. DNA of the CDR3: TGTGCCAGCAGTTTATTCGCGGGGACAGGGGGTTACGAGCAGTACTTC. Translating it yields CASSLFAGTGGYEQYF.

The J gene is TRBJ2-1, the V gene TRBV6-5; 7 bases are a match to TRBD2. With V trimmed by 3 bases and J by 7 bases, 9 bases remained unmatched. CDR1 is MNHEY and CDR2 is SVGAGI in the germline V gene. The CDR3 contains 15 residues. The CDR3 DNA reads TGTGCCAGCAGTTATCCCGGGACTACGAATAATGAGCAGTTCTTC. This codes for CASSYPGTTNNEQFF.

Comment on this clone: Additional DNA sequences in this sample encode the identical CDR3. The chain recombines TRBV5-1 with TRBJ1-6; D gene unclear. CDR1 SGHRS and CDR2 YFSETQ come from the germline V gene. This CDR3 is 14 amino acids long. Trimming removed 0 bases at V and 7 bases at J, with 8 bases between. The CDR3 sequence: CASSLGSGNSPLHF. The DNA for the CDR3 is TGCGCCAGCAGCTTGGGTTCAGGCAATTCACCCCTCCACTTT.

This chain links TRBV10-3 with TRBJ1-1, with a weak D call TRBD1 (5 bases). The germline V gene has CDR1 ENHRY and CDR2 SYGVKD. V was clipped by 1 base and J by 6 bases, with 12 bases between them. The CDR3 consists of 14 residues. CDR3 DNA sequence: TGTGCCATCAGTGAGTTTATAGGGGTCGCTGAAGCTTTCTTT. Residues: CAISEFIGVAEAFF.

V gene TRBV4-1 combines with J gene TRBJ1-3; D gene unclear. Germline loops: CDR1 MGHRA, CDR2 YSYEKL. The V gene lost 3 bases and the J gene lost 0 bases, with 6 bases spanning the gap. This CDR3 is 14 amino acids long. The CDR3 loop is CASSQKSSGNTIYF. CDR3 coding DNA: TGCGCCAGCAGCCAGAAGAGCTCTGGAAACACCATATATTTT.

The V gene is TRBV27, the J gene TRBJ1-1; D remains ambiguous. The CDR3 spans 13 residues. Germline CDR1 is MNHEY and CDR2 is SMNVEV (reference sequence). Trimming shortened V by 8 bases and J by 0 bases, and 10 bases separated the two germline ends. The CDR3: CASGRLLNTEAFF. The CDR3 DNA reads TGTGCCAGCGGTCGGTTGCTGAACACTGAAGCTTTCTTT.

V and J are TRBV6-1 and TRBJ2-1; 8 bases fit TRBD1. Losses at the gene ends were 6 bases for V and 6 bases for J; bases not matched to a gene: 10. This CDR3 spans 15 amino acids. In germline, CDR1 is MNHNS, CDR2 SASEGT. Here the CDR3 DNA reads TGTGCCAGCAGGGGACAGGTCAGTCCAGTCAATGAGCAGTTCTTC. Residues: CASRGQVSPVNEQFF.

This clone was observed a few times. The V gene is TRBV6-6, the J gene TRBJ2-7; 7 nucleotides align to TRBD2. CDR3 size: 14 residues. The germline gives CDR1 MNHNY, CDR2 SVGAGI (reference sequence). Germline trimming cut 10 bases from V and 0 bases from J; bases unmatched to any gene: 9. The CDR3 DNA reads TGTGCCACCTTCATGGGAGGGAGCTCCTACGAGCAGTACTTC. Encoded protein: CATFMGGSSYEQYF.

V gene TRBV7-3 combines with J gene TRBJ2-2; 7 bases match TRBD2. This CDR3 has 14 residues. Germline CDR1 is SGHTA and CDR2 is FQGTGA. V lost 2 bases to trimming and J lost 3 bases; unmatched junction nucleotides: 0. CDR3 residues: CASSLRGDTGELFF. The CDR3 coding sequence is TGTGCCAGCAGCTTACGGGGGGACACCGGGGAGCTGTTTTTT.

This chain uses TRBV14 with TRBJ2-5; D is perhaps TRBD1 (5 bases). This CDR3 comprises 13 residues. Germline-derived CDR1 and CDR2 are SGHDN and FVKESK. Trimming removed 4 bases from V and 2 bases from J, with 8 bases in between. The CDR3 sequence: CASSPRQQETQYF. CDR3 in DNA: TGTGCCAGCAGCCCACGACAGCAAGAGACCCAGTACTTC.